This is a list of T cell receptor beta chains from one sample in a study of blood T cell repertoires in COVID-19. Assay: immunoSEQ multiplex PCR; the TCRdb copy retains only in-frame clones and omits some. The data hold roughly 310,000 clones, with 90% observed a single time. The sequencing sample was made of PBMCs or T cells enriched from blood (not recorded which). These receptors all stem from a man aged 55 to 70 who had recovered from COVID-19. The CDR3 runs from the conserved cysteine through the conserved F or W. A D gene is named only where the DNA matches it firmly. Clone size is given for some rows only: seen once, a few or many times, or a class if the clone is expanded.

j_call d_call v_call clone_size cdr3_aa cdr3_nt
TRBJ1-1 NA TRBV7-9 NA CASSSLSNTEAFF TGTGCCAGCAGCTCCCTATCGAACACTGAAGCTTTCTTT
TRBJ2-2 NA TRBV5-5 NA CASSLPSGAGELFF TGTGCCAGCAGCTTGCCATCCGGGGCCGGGGAGCTGTTTTTT
TRBJ2-1 TRBD2 TRBV27 once CASRGREAYNEQFF TGTGCCAGCAGAGGGAGGGAAGCCTACAATGAGCAGTTCTTC
TRBJ1-1 NA TRBV4-2 once CASSQVLNTEAFF TGTGCCAGCAGCCAAGTCTTGAACACTGAAGCTTTCTTT
TRBJ1-2 TRBD1 TRBV2 NA CASSMNRQGLNYGYTF TGTGCCAGCAGCATGAACCGACAGGGGTTAAACTATGGCTACACCTTC
TRBJ2-7 TRBD2 TRBV30 once CAWSPGLAYEQYF TGTGCCTGGAGTCCGGGACTAGCTTACGAGCAGTACTTC
TRBJ1-3 NA TRBV18 NA CASSPTDSGNTIYF TGTGCCAGCTCACCGACAGACTCTGGAAACACCATATATTTT
TRBJ2-3 TRBD2 TRBV6-1 NA CASSEVGSGSVIDTQYF TGTGCCAGCAGTGAAGTCGGTAGCGGGAGTGTGATAGATACGCAGTATTTT
TRBJ1-4 NA TRBV7-9 NA CASSPYDSPPEKLFF TGTGCCAGCAGCCCCTACGACAGTCCCCCGGAAAAACTGTTTTTT
TRBJ1-4 NA TRBV9 NA CASSPPRNEKLFF TGTGCCAGCAGCCCCCCCCGGAATGAAAAACTGTTTTTT
TRBJ2-1 NA TRBV6-6 NA CASKDGTPRGSGQFF TGTGCCAGCAAGGACGGGACCCCCCGGGGGAGTGGGCAGTTCTTC
TRBJ2-1 TRBD2 TRBV11-3 NA CASSSEWGGNEQFF TGTGCCAGCAGCTCCGAATGGGGGGGCAATGAGCAGTTCTTC
TRBJ2-7 TRBD1 TRBV27 NA CASSAAGGYEQYF TGTGCCAGCAGCGCGGCAGGGGGCTACGAGCAGTACTTC
TRBJ1-3 NA TRBV12-5 NA CASGRTVSGNTIYF TGTGCTAGTGGTCGGACAGTCTCTGGAAACACCATATATTTT
TRBJ2-5 TRBD1 TRBV7-2 NA CASSFIRGQQETQYF TGTGCCAGCAGCTTTATCAGGGGGCAACAAGAGACCCAGTACTTC
TRBJ1-4 TRBD1 TRBV30 NA CASNRGLNEKLFF TGTGCCTCGAATAGGGGGCTTAATGAAAAACTGTTTTTT
TRBJ2-1 TRBD2 TRBV25-1 NA CASSDTSGRVYNEQFF TGTGCCAGCAGTGACACTAGCGGGAGGGTCTACAATGAGCAGTTCTTC
TRBJ2-7 NA TRBV28 NA CASSFSGGENEQYF TGTGCCAGCAGTTTCTCGGGGGGCGAAAACGAGCAGTACTTC
TRBJ1-6 TRBD1 TRBV19 few CASTMGTGGNSPLHF TGTGCCAGTACCATGGGGACAGGGGGTAATTCACCCCTCCACTTT
TRBJ1-1 NA TRBV6-5 NA CASSLAGGTTEAFF TGTGCCAGCAGCCTCGCTGGGGGGACCACTGAAGCTTTCTTT
TRBJ2-7 TRBD2 TRBV7-9 NA CASSSRSLAGGNYEQYF TGTGCCAGCAGCTCCCGATCTTTAGCGGGAGGGAATTACGAGCAGTACTTC